The source of this T cell receptor beta chain is a study of T-cell reconstitution after alpha-beta-depleted transplantation in children (dated by TCRdb to about 2016). General notes on the study: Using TCR repertoire profiling, the study quantitatively followed how T-cell immune reconstitution unfolded in children after TCRalphabeta/CD19-depleted allogeneic hematopoietic cell transplantation.

The investigation overall reported the following: In some patients, the high TCRbeta diversity seen at day 60 was put down to recipient T cells and intrathymic progenitors that had survived conditioning. About two months after transplant, the apparently early recovery of alphabetaT-cell counts reportedly depended on just several hundred clones that had expanded rapidly and came from non-depleted graft cells. Over subsequent months, a decline in hyperexpanded clone frequencies was noted, and after one year, T-cell counts and TCRbeta diversity were mostly ascribed to newly produced T cells.

Receptor amplification or capture employed PCR. Data came from an Illumina HiSeq 2500. Molecular barcoding was employed in the preparation of TCR libraries, with unique molecular identifiers being used to normalize TCRbeta repertoire quantification. The public sequencing data were trimmed at Q25 with fastp and processed into clonotypes with MiXCR by TCRdb, which kept only in-frame beta chains. Identical CDR3 proteins give one entry, which carries the most common genes and DNA. This sample gives roughly 310,000 distinct CDR3 sequences in total; approximately 23% of them show up just once. The ten largest clones capture 10% to 11% of the sample. Trimming takes 5 bases off V and 0 bases off J; junction bases not matched to a gene: 5. Looking up the germline V gene yields CDR1 SGHTA and CDR2 FQGTGA. From the cysteine up to the phenylalanine, the CDR3 has a length of 15 residues. CDR3 DNA is the only sequence kept; it has 45 bases, read in frame from the first base.

The intended sense of this specimen's treatment or condition label: allogeneic hematopoietic cell transplantation with graft depleted of TCRalphabeta T cells and CD19 B cells. The children who served as transplant recipients had been given grafts of TCRalphabeta/CD19-depleted allogeneic hematopoietic cells. Only a few counts were recorded for this clonotype. It has no known antigen specificity. Base quality data are lacking; no much larger clone is found one base away. The receptor chain draws on TRBV7-3 and TRBJ2-7; TRBD2 agrees with 9 junctional bases. This specimen was PBMCs, mostly from graft donor cells, taken 180 days after TCRalphabeta/CD19-depleted stem cell transplant. The receptor was isolated from a male patient younger than 18 who had a stem cell transplant for acute lymphoblastic leukemia, so the T cells may come from the graft donor. The CDR3 is CASSPRTSASYEQYF. The DNA sequence is as follows: TGTGCCAGCAGCCCCCGGACTAGCGCCTCCTACGAGCAGTACTTC.